This entry lists 22 T cell receptor beta chains sequenced from one sample in a study of cytomegalovirus exposure and HLA in healthy donors. This PCR relied on a set of 60 Vbeta primers and 13 Jbeta primers. The data were produced by immunoSEQ multiplex PCR, yet TCRdb's version contains in-frame clones alone and is incomplete. Of some 160,000 clones listed, under 85% were seen once; the top ten hold approximately 5.4%. Sequenced: PBMCs. These receptors were obtained from a woman between 18 and 29 years old in good health and CMV-seropositive.

The J gene is TRBJ1-3, the V gene TRBV13; no clear D gene. Germline assignment: CDR1 PRHDT and CDR2 FYEKMQ (reference sequence). The CDR3 has 14 residues. V was clipped by 1 base and J by 4 bases, with 8 bases between them. Here the CDR3 DNA reads TGTGCCAGCAGCTTAGCGCCAGAAGGAAACACCATATATTTT. Translation gives CASSLAPEGNTIYF.

This clone was picked up a small number of times. The chain carries TRBV18 and TRBJ1-5; D is possibly TRBD1 (6 bases). Trimming cost V 3 bases and J 0 bases, with 9 bases left between them. The CDR3 is made up of 15 amino acids. In germline, CDR1 is KGHSH, CDR2 LQKENI. This CDR3 is CASSPGQISNQPQHF. CDR3 DNA sequence: TGTGCCAGCTCACCCGGACAGATTAGCAATCAGCCCCAGCATTTT.

This clone was observed a single time. J is TRBJ2-7 and V is TRBV16; tentatively, D is TRBD2 (5 bases). Germline CDR1 is KGHSY and CDR2 is FQNENV. The CDR3 contains 14 residues. The V end lost 0 bases, the J end lost 5 bases, and 11 bases lay between the germline ends. The chain's CDR3 is CASSQSWEQDEQYF. Written as DNA, the CDR3 is TGTGCCAGCAGCCAATCATGGGAGCAGGACGAGCAGTACTTC.

The chain has TRBV7-6 and TRBJ1-6, with TRBD1 as a possible D gene (5 bases). The CDR3 loop spans 15 amino acids. V shed 2 bases and J shed 7 bases, with 12 bases lying between them. Germline V gene lookup returns CDR1 SGHVS and CDR2 FNYEAQ. The CDR3 DNA reads TGTGCCAGCAGCTTATCGATAGGGGCGAATTCACCCCTCCACTTT. Its protein product is CASSLSIGANSPLHF.

The chain links TRBV10-3 to TRBJ1-5; D uncertain. There are 14 residues in the CDR3. Germline V gives CDR1 ENHRY, CDR2 SYGVKD. The germline V and J ends were trimmed by 0 bases and 4 bases, with 7 bases remaining between them. In DNA form, the CDR3 reads TGTGCCATCAGTGAGTCGACCGGGAATCAGCCCCAGCATTTT. Protein product: CAISESTGNQPQHF.

The rearrangement uses TRBV5-5 and TRBJ2-1; tentative D call: TRBD2 (5 bases). Germline loops: CDR1 SGHKS, CDR2 YYEKEE (reference sequence). V lost 3 bases and J lost 0, with 10 bases in between. This CDR3 has 15 amino acids. The CDR3 reads CASSSRTSSYNEQFF. The CDR3 DNA sequence: TGTGCCAGCAGCTCTAGAACTAGCTCCTACAATGAGCAGTTCTTC.

The chain employs TRBV6-5 and TRBJ1-1, with 7 bases identical to TRBD1. V trimming: 6 bases; J trimming: 3 bases; junction bases outside the gene matches: 7. The CDR3 is made up of 14 amino acids. The germline gives CDR1 MNHEY, CDR2 SVGAGI. DNA for the CDR3: TGTGCCAGCAGAAACAGGGGTGGGTACACTGAAGCTTTCTTT. It yields the protein CASRNRGGYTEAFF.

This clone appeared a few times. The chain links TRBV7-2 to TRBJ2-7; TRBD2 is a possible D gene (5 bases). CDR1 and CDR2 from the germline V gene are SGHTA and FQGNSA. The V end was cut by 4 bases, the J end by 5 bases, with 15 bases between. The CDR3 spans 14 residues. The CDR3 coding sequence is TGTGCCAGCAGCTCTCGGCGGGCTAATGACGAGCAGTACTTC. Residues: CASSSRRANDEQYF.

This sequence joins TRBV25-1 and TRBJ2-3, with a possible D match to TRBD2 (5 bases). V was cut by 2 bases and J by 4 bases, with 10 bases left in between. Germline CDR1 and CDR2: MGHDK and SYGVNS. The length of the CDR3 is 14 residues. The CDR3 loop reads CASSETSSADTQYF. The CDR3 DNA is TGTGCCAGCAGTGAAACGAGTAGCGCAGATACGCAGTATTTT.

This sequence joins TRBV29-1 and TRBJ2-1; a possible D gene is TRBD1 (6 bases). The CDR3 covers 15 residues. The V end lost 5 bases, the J end lost 3 bases, and 17 bases lay between the germline ends. Germline CDR1 and CDR2: SQVTM and ANQGSEA. The CDR3 DNA reads TGCAGCGTTCTCCCCCCCAACAGGGTCTACAATGAGCAGTTCTTC. Protein product: CSVLPPNRVYNEQFF.

This clone was seen more than once but under ten times. This chain uses TRBV10-1 with TRBJ2-3, with TRBD1 as a possible D gene (5 bases). V was cut by 2 bases and J by 4 bases, with 19 bases left in between. Germline V CDR1 and CDR2: WNHNN, SYGVQD (reference sequence). CDR3 length: 17 amino acids. CDR3: CASSEPQVLESADTQYF. The CDR3 region has the DNA TGCGCCAGCAGTGAGCCACAGGTCCTAGAAAGTGCAGATACGCAGTATTTT.

This clone was observed a handful of times. The chain has TRBV21-1 and TRBJ2-3; the tabulated D call, TRBD2, remains unverified against the DNA. TRBV21-1 is described as a pseudogene. The CDR3 runs 20 residues. This chain's CDR3 is CASSSSSGTSGSLITDTQYF. Written as DNA, the CDR3 is TGTGCCAGCAGTTCTAGCTCCGGGACTAGCGGGTCGCTGATCACAGATACGCAGTATTTT.

The chain links TRBV5-1 to TRBJ2-5; a weak D match, TRBD2 (7 bases). Germline values: CDR1 SGHRS, CDR2 YFSETQ. There are 14 residues in the CDR3. Trimming pared 0 bases from V and 5 bases from J, leaving 11 bases between. The DNA of the CDR3 is TGCGCCAGCAGCTTGGTGGGGGGGCTGGAGACCCAGTACTTC. The encoded protein is CASSLVGGLETQYF.

This clone came up once. The V and J genes are TRBV10-3 and TRBJ2-7, with TRBD1 as a possible D gene (6 bases). Germline V gene sequence: CDR1 ENHRY, CDR2 SYGVKD. The CDR3 sequence is 17 residues long. The germline V and J ends were trimmed by 5 bases and 3 bases, with 23 bases remaining between them. CDR3 loop: CAISKQKAGTKDYEQYF. The CDR3, as DNA: TGTGCCATCAGTAAACAAAAAGCCGGGACAAAAGACTACGAGCAGTACTTC.

This chain joins TRBV13 and TRBJ1-4; tentatively, D is TRBD1 (6 bases). The V gene's germline CDR1 is PRHDT and CDR2 FYEKMQ (reference sequence). The V end lost 5 bases, the J end lost 1 base, and 17 bases lay between the germline ends. The CDR3 sequence is 17 residues long. The CDR3 loop reads CASSPKSQGGTNEKLFF. DNA for the CDR3: TGTGCCAGCAGCCCAAAAAGCCAAGGGGGAACTAATGAAAAACTGTTTTTT.

The CDR3 region has the DNA TGTGCCACCAGCAGGTCAAGAGCCCCACAAGAGACCCAGTACTTC. Translation: CATSRSRAPQETQYF. This rearrangement joins TRBV15 to TRBJ2-5; D uncertain. This CDR3 has 15 residues. Germline CDR1 and CDR2: LNHNV and YYDKDF (reference sequence). The V end lost 3 bases, the J end lost 2 bases, and 13 bases lay between the germline ends.

This clone was recorded a few times. V and J are TRBV11-2 and TRBJ2-3, with D tentatively TRBD2 (7 bases). The CDR3 is 17 residues long. CDR1 is SGHAT, CDR2 FQNNGV, per germline. V was shortened by 2 bases and J by 2 bases, with 17 bases between the two germline ends. The CDR3 DNA is TGTGCCAGCAGCTTACCAAGTTGGGGGGGCGACACAGATACGCAGTATTTT. Its translation: CASSLPSWGGDTDTQYF.

V and J are TRBV30 and TRBJ1-5, with a weak D call TRBD1 (6 bases). Trimming pared 2 bases from V and 4 bases from J, leaving 21 bases between. CDR1 is GTSNPN, CDR2 SVGIG, per germline (reference sequence). The CDR3 has 17 amino acids. The CDR3 DNA follows: TGTGCCTGGAGTTTACAACAGGGTGGGTATCGGAATCAGCCCCAGCATTTT. This encodes CAWSLQQGGYRNQPQHF.

The V gene is TRBV7-9, the J gene TRBJ1-3, with TRBD1 as a possible D gene (6 bases). The CDR3 totals 16 residues. The V gene lost 5 bases and the J gene lost 4 bases, with 18 bases spanning the gap. Germline V CDR1 and CDR2: SEHNR, FQNEAQ (reference sequence). CDR3 sequence (DNA): TGTGCCAGCAGCAATCCCAAGGGGGTGTCGGGAAACACCATATATTTT. Its protein is CASSNPKGVSGNTIYF.

This clone was counted a few times. Within the sample, other DNA sequences also encode this same CDR3. The V call is TRBV5-6, the J call TRBJ1-4, with 7 nucleotides matching TRBD1. The germline gives CDR1 SGHDT, CDR2 YYEEEE. The CDR3 has 14 residues. Losses at the gene ends were 0 bases for V and 5 bases for J; bases not matched to a gene: 1. CDR3 in amino acids: CASSLAGGNEKLFF. The DNA of the CDR3 is TGTGCCAGCAGCTTGGCAGGGGGGAATGAAAAACTGTTTTTT.

This clone came up a few times. The J gene is TRBJ2-3, the V gene TRBV9, with 7 nucleotides matching TRBD2. Per the germline V gene, CDR1 is SGDLS and CDR2 is YYNGEE. This CDR3 is 14 amino acids long. V was pared by 0 bases and J by 4 bases, with 2 bases of the junction left unmatched. The CDR3 DNA follows: TGTGCCAGCAGCGTAGATCTAGCGGCAGATACGCAGTATTTT. Residues: CASSVDLAADTQYF.

The gene calls are TRBV7-3 and TRBJ2-5, with a weak D call TRBD1 (7 bases). The CDR3 has 15 residues. Trimming left V 4 bases short and J 4 bases short, with 16 bases between. The germline CDR1 and CDR2 sequences are SGHTA and FQGTGA. The chain's CDR3 is CASSSAGGRLETQYF. Written as DNA, the CDR3 is TGTGCCAGCAGCTCCGCAGGGGGGCGGTTAGAGACCCAGTACTTC. The full variable domain, in which reference TRBV7-3 and TRBJ2-5 provide the parts outside the CDR3, is GAGVSQTPSNKVTEKGKYVELRCDPISGHTALYWYRQSLGQGPEFLIYFQGTGAADDSGLPNDRFFAVRPEGSVSTLKIQRTERGDSAVYLCASSSAGGRLETQYFGPGTRLLVL.